The 27 T cell receptor beta chains in this list originate from one sample, sequenced in a study of CD8 T cells in Susac syndrome (dated by TCRdb to the late 2010s). Library prep was done by the immunoSEQ multiplex PCR assay. RNA was extracted using the RNeasy kit, and about 0.45 to 1 ug of the RNA was reverse transcribed with random hexamers. In-frame beta chains were kept once TCRdb had trimmed the public reads at Q25 with fastp and called clones with MiXCR. One record per CDR3 amino acid sequence lists the most common genes and DNA. The sample has over 80,000 distinct CDR3 sequences on record, 94% of them singletons. Together, the top ten hold approximately 1% of the sample. Input material: CD8+ T cells from PBMCs. Source of these receptors: a human donor with Susac syndrome.

This clonotype was seen only once. The rearrangement joins TRBV29-1 to TRBJ2-1, with D unresolved. CDR1 is SQVTM, CDR2 ANQGSEA, per germline. The CDR3 has 10 residues. The V and J ends lost 4 bases and 9 bases respectively, with 7 bases between them. CDR3 sequence reads: CSVGGTEQFF. As DNA, the CDR3 is TGCAGCGTTGGCGGCACTGAGCAGTTCTTC.

This chain connects TRBV3-1 to TRBJ2-6; tentatively, D is TRBD2 (5 bases). The CDR3 is made up of 14 amino acids. Looked up from germline, CDR1 is LGHDT and CDR2 is YNNKEL (reference sequence). The V end lost 6 bases, the J end lost 0 bases, and 6 bases lay between the germline ends. Here the CDR3 DNA reads TGTGCCAGCAGAGGACTCTCTGGGGCCAACGTCCTGACTTTC. Translating gives CASRGLSGANVLTF.

The chain carries TRBV4-1 and TRBJ1-5; D call uncertain. The CDR3 is 14 amino acids. The germline V gene has CDR1 MGHRA and CDR2 YSYEKL. V lost 0 bases to trimming and J lost 7 bases, with 10 bases between them. DNA for the CDR3: TGCGCCAGCAGCCAAGATCTGGAAGGACAGCCCCAGCATTTT. This translates into CASSQDLEGQPQHF.

J is TRBJ1-2 and V is TRBV6-5; maybe TRBD1 (5 bases). Trimming took 1 base from V and 3 from J, leaving 15 bases between them. CDR3 length equals 16 residues. CDR1 is MNHEY, CDR2 SVGAGI, per germline. The DNA of the CDR3 is TGTGCCAGCAGTTACTTCTTTCGGGGGGAAGACTATGGCTACACCTTC. This gives the protein CASSYFFRGEDYGYTF.

This clonotype was seen a single time. V is TRBV7-9 and J is TRBJ2-7; D is perhaps TRBD1 (5 bases). Trimming took 5 bases from V and 3 from J, leaving 17 bases between them. CDR3 length: 15 residues. Germline CDR1 is SEHNR and CDR2 is FQNEAQ (reference sequence). This CDR3 is CASSLGQGTVYEQYF. CDR3 in DNA: TGTGCCAGCAGCCTCGGCCAGGGTACGGTCTACGAGCAGTACTTC.

The chain is built from TRBV30 and TRBJ2-3, with D possibly TRBD2 on 5 matching bases. In germline, CDR1 is GTSNPN, CDR2 SVGIG (reference sequence). The CDR3 loop spans 13 amino acids. CDR3 protein: CAGSGGGTDTQYF. CDR3 DNA: TGTGCAGGGAGCGGAGGAGGCACAGATACGCAGTATTTT.

In this sample, this clonotype turned up a few times. V is TRBV28 and J is TRBJ2-1; D is perhaps TRBD1 or TRBD2 (7 bases each). Trimming cost V 4 bases and J 6 bases, with 13 bases left between them. The germline V gene encodes CDR1 MDHEN and CDR2 SYDVKM. The CDR3 length is 14 residues. The CDR3 DNA reads as TGTGCCAGCAGTTGGGGGGGACAGAGCAATGAGCAGTTCTTC. It encodes CASSWGGQSNEQFF.

The chain is built from TRBV7-6 and TRBJ2-7; TRBD1 aligns across 10 bases. The CDR3 spans 16 residues. Trimming at V came to 5 bases and at J to 2 bases, leaving 9 bases not matched to a gene. Germline CDR1 and CDR2: SGHVS and FNYEAQ. The CDR3 nucleotides read TGTGCCAGCAGCCGTTTTAAGGGACAGGGGACCTACGAGCAGTACTTC. This encodes CASSRFKGQGTYEQYF. The full variable domain, with the rest looked up from reference TRBV7-6 and TRBJ2-7, is GAGVSQSPRYKVTKRGQDVALRCDPISGHVSLYWYRQALGQGPEFLTYFNYEAQQDKSGLPNDRFSAERPEGSISTLTIQRTEQRDSAMYRCASSRFKGQGTYEQYFGPGTRLTVT.

The chain uses TRBV30 and TRBJ1-5, with a possible D match to TRBD1 (6 bases). Germline CDR1 and CDR2: GTSNPN and SVGIG (reference sequence). CDR3 length: 15 amino acids. V shed 0 bases and J shed 5 bases, with 14 bases lying between them. CDR3 nucleotides: TGTGCCTGGAGTGTAGGGGAAGGGGGTTATCAGCCCCAGCATTTT. Translation: CAWSVGEGGYQPQHF.

The chain uses TRBV28 and TRBJ1-2, with 7 bases lining up with TRBD1. CDR3 length: 11 residues. V lost 10 bases and J lost 6; bases outside the gene matches: 5. Germline V CDR1 and CDR2: MDHEN, SYDVKM. CDR3 protein: CAILTGDGYTF. The CDR3 DNA sequence: TGTGCCATCTTAACAGGGGATGGCTACACCTTC.

V gene TRBV6-2 or TRBV6-3 combines with J gene TRBJ2-5, with a tentative D call TRBD2 (5 bases). Germline-derived CDR1 and CDR2 are MNHEY and SVGEGT. V lost 7 bases and J 5 bases, leaving 14 bases between the germline ends. The CDR3 has 13 residues. In nucleotides, the CDR3 is TGTGCCAGCAACGAAAGGGAGCGTGAGACCCAGTACTTC. Residues: CASNERERETQYF.

The rearrangement uses TRBV9 and TRBJ1-4, with D uncertain. Germline CDR1 and CDR2: SGDLS and YYNGEE. Trimming left V 0 bases short and J 2 bases short, with 8 bases between. The CDR3 contains 15 residues. Here the CDR3 DNA reads TGTGCCAGCAGCGTAGCAGGTCAGACTAATGAAAAACTGTTTTTT. Translating gives CASSVAGQTNEKLFF.

The gene calls are TRBV5-1 and TRBJ2-3; D is unresolved. Per the germline V gene, CDR1 is SGHRS and CDR2 is YFSETQ. The germline V and J ends were trimmed by 1 base and 2 bases, with 14 bases remaining between them. This CDR3 comprises 16 residues. This CDR3 reads CASSLNLDTVTDTQYF. For the CDR3, the DNA is TGCGCCAGCAGCTTGAACCTTGATACAGTCACAGATACGCAGTATTTT.

This clonotype was picked up one time. This chain joins TRBV9 and TRBJ2-1; unclear D gene. Trimming removed 7 bases from V and 4 bases from J, with 15 bases in between. Germline CDR1 and CDR2: SGDLS and YYNGEE. The CDR3 sequence is 14 residues long. CDR3 in amino acids: CASGTGKGYNEQFF. The DNA of the CDR3 is TGTGCCAGCGGTACTGGGAAGGGTTACAATGAGCAGTTCTTC.

The chain joins TRBV20-1 to TRBJ2-1, with TRBD1 identical over 7 bases. The CDR3 is 16 amino acids. The ends lost 3 bases at V and 1 base at J; junction bases unmatched: 9. CDR1 is DFQATT, CDR2 SNEGSKA, per germline (reference sequence). The CDR3 loop is CSASSIQGTSYNEQFF. The CDR3 region has the DNA TGCAGTGCTAGTTCGATACAGGGGACATCCTACAATGAGCAGTTCTTC.

CDR3 loop: CASSQGQGATDTQYF. Here the CDR3 DNA reads TGTGCCAGCAGCCAAGGACAGGGGGCCACAGATACGCAGTATTTT. The chain joins TRBV4-2 to TRBJ2-3; 10 bases fit TRBD1. CDR3 length: 15 amino acids. V trimming: 1 base; J trimming: 2 bases; junction bases outside the gene matches: 0. Germline CDR1 is LGHNA and CDR2 is YNFKEQ.

This clonotype was detected once. The chain carries TRBV7-2 and TRBJ2-5; 8 bases agree with TRBD1. V lost 5 bases and J lost 2; bases outside the gene matches: 10. Germline V lookup: CDR1 SGHTA, CDR2 FQGNSA. The CDR3 consists of 16 residues. CDR3 loop: CASSTYRGKTQETQYF. The CDR3 nucleotides read TGTGCCAGCAGCACCTACAGGGGGAAGACACAAGAGACCCAGTACTTC.

The rearrangement links TRBV10-2 to TRBJ2-5; no reliable D call. The CDR3 covers 11 residues. V shed 5 bases and J shed 2 bases, with 3 bases lying between them. CDR1 and CDR2 from the germline V gene are WSHSY and SAAADI. The CDR3 protein is CASSNQETQYF. The CDR3 nucleotides read TGCGCCAGCAGTAATCAAGAGACCCAGTACTTC.

This chain connects TRBV24-1 to TRBJ2-5, with TRBD1 identical over 7 bases. V trimming: 4 bases; J trimming: 2 bases; junction bases outside the gene matches: 3. Germline V CDR1 and CDR2: KGHDR, SFDVKD. The CDR3 is 14 residues long. CDR3 DNA: TGTGCCACCAGTGAGGGACAGCTTCAAGAGACCCAGTACTTC. Protein: CATSEGQLQETQYF.

The genes are TRBV4-2 and TRBJ1-2; D gene ambiguous. Germline CDR1 and CDR2: LGHNA and YNFKEQ. V was trimmed by 0 bases and J by 0 bases, leaving 8 bases between them. The CDR3 loop spans 15 amino acids. CDR3 in amino acids: CASSQDIQANYGYTF. The CDR3 nucleotides read TGTGCCAGCAGCCAAGATATCCAGGCTAACTATGGCTACACCTTC.

Only one count was recorded for this clonotype. The V gene is TRBV20-1, the J gene TRBJ1-4; D call uncertain. Trimming took 2 bases from V and 7 from J, leaving 11 bases between them. Germline assignment: CDR1 DFQATT and CDR2 SNEGSKA (reference sequence). The CDR3 covers 13 residues. The CDR3 protein is CSARRRQIEKLFF. The CDR3 DNA sequence: TGCAGTGCTAGAAGGCGGCAGATTGAAAAACTGTTTTTT.

The chain links TRBV19 to TRBJ2-7; D might be TRBD2 (6 bases). Germline V CDR1 and CDR2: LNHDA, SQIVND (reference sequence). This CDR3 has 15 amino acids. Trimming removed 1 base from V and 0 bases from J, with 10 bases in between. This CDR3 reads CASSIGRGASYEQYF. CDR3 DNA: TGTGCCAGTAGTATAGGGCGCGGGGCCTCCTACGAGCAGTACTTC.

The chain has TRBV4-3 and TRBJ2-1, with TRBD2 matching 8 bases. Looked up from germline, CDR1 is LGHNA and CDR2 is YSLEER. The CDR3 is made up of 14 amino acids. V trimming: 6 bases; J trimming: 9 bases; junction bases outside the gene matches: 10. This chain's CDR3 is CASRDSGGSGEQFF. The CDR3 region has the DNA TGCGCCAGCAGGGACAGCGGGGGTTCGGGTGAGCAGTTCTTC.

This chain links TRBV20-1 with TRBJ2-5, with a weak D call TRBD2 (6 bases). The CDR3 length is 15 residues. V gave up 0 bases and J gave up 1 base, with 12 bases separating them. Germline values: CDR1 DFQATT, CDR2 SNEGSKA (reference sequence). CDR3 coding DNA: TGCAGTGCTAGAGATAGACTAGAAACCCAAGAGACCCAGTACTTC. Protein sequence: CSARDRLETQETQYF.

V and J are TRBV20-1 and TRBJ2-3; the D gene is possibly TRBD2 (5 bases). Germline assignment: CDR1 DFQATT and CDR2 SNEGSKA (reference sequence). The V gene lost 6 bases and the J gene lost 0 bases, with 10 bases spanning the gap. The CDR3 extends over 13 amino acids. CDR3 sequence (DNA): TGCAGTGCCCCGAGGGAGAGCACAGATACGCAGTATTTT. Residues: CSAPRESTDTQYF.

The chain uses TRBV5-6 and TRBJ1-2, with a weak D call TRBD1 (5 bases). The germline gives CDR1 SGHDT, CDR2 YYEEEE. Trimming stripped 4 bases from V and 4 bases from J, with 11 bases between. This CDR3 has 13 amino acids. The CDR3, as DNA: TGTGCCAGCAGCCAACAGGATACCTATGGCTACACCTTC. Translation: CASSQQDTYGYTF.

The chain recombines TRBV19 with TRBJ2-1; 10 bases map to TRBD1. Germline V lookup: CDR1 LNHDA, CDR2 SQIVND (reference sequence). This CDR3 spans 16 amino acids. V gave up 0 bases and J gave up 4 bases; unmatched junction bases: 3. CDR3 nucleotides: TGTGCCAGTAGTATAGAGGGGACAGGGGATTACAATGAGCAGTTCTTC. Translating it yields CASSIEGTGDYNEQFF.